The rows below give T cell receptor beta chains drawn from one sample of a study of OX40 agonist ivuxolimab in advanced cancers. Measured with immunoSEQ multiplex PCR; TCRdb has only the in-frame clones, and not every one. This sample has tens of thousands of clones, with approximately 81% found just once. The sequences come from CD4+ or CD8+ T cells sorted from blood, collected in a trial of the OX40 agonist ivuxolimab. Receptors were obtained from an adult with an advanced solid tumor such as melanoma, head and neck, liver or kidney cancer. Both conserved end residues are part of each CDR3. The D gene is left open where the match is weak. For some rows the clone size is stated as once, few or many, or as a class when expanded; others skip it.

V gene	J gene	clone size	D gene	CDR3 protein	CDR3 DNA
TRBV5-1	TRBJ2-7	few	NA	CASSLAQTQYF	TGCGCCAGCAGCTTGGCACAGACACAGTACTTC
TRBV11-2	TRBJ1-6	NA	NA	CASSLDRVRALHF	TGTGCCAGCAGCTTAGACCGGGTGAGGGCCCTCCACTTT
TRBV5-1	TRBJ2-3	once	NA	CASSFYRTDTQYF	TGCGCCAGCAGCTTCTACCGCACAGATACGCAGTATTTT
TRBV7-9	TRBJ2-3	NA	TRBD1	CASSLGGQGADTQYF	TGTGCCAGCAGCTTAGGGGGACAGGGTGCAGATACGCAGTATTTT
TRBV11-2	TRBJ2-3	NA	NA	CASSLVTGSTDTQYF	TGTGCCAGCAGCTTAGTTACCGGGTCCACAGATACGCAGTATTTT
TRBV19	TRBJ2-3	NA	NA	CASSINALGLGTQYF	TGTGCCAGTAGTATAAACGCGCTGGGGCTGGGTACGCAGTATTTT
TRBV7-9	TRBJ2-4	few	NA	CASSLQSGTLVDF	TGTGCCAGCAGCTTACAGTCGGGGACACTAGTGGACTTC
TRBV5-1	TRBJ2-3	NA	TRBD2	CASSLAGQGDTQYF	TGCGCCAGCAGTCTAGCGGGGCAAGGAGATACGCAGTATTTT
TRBV4-3	TRBJ2-2	NA	NA	CASSQAPLPDEELFF	TGCGCCAGCAGCCAAGCCCCACTCCCAGATGAGGAGCTGTTTTTT
TRBV5-5	TRBJ2-1	NA	TRBD1	CASSSRTGLYNEQFF	TGTGCCAGCAGCTCGCGGACAGGGCTCTACAATGAGCAGTTCTTC
TRBV10-3	TRBJ2-7	NA	TRBD2	CATHSTSGRAGEQYF	TGTGCCACCCACTCGACTAGCGGGAGGGCGGGTGAGCAGTACTTC
TRBV4-2	TRBJ2-2	NA	TRBD2	CASSQPSGSTGELFF	TGTGCCAGCAGCCAACCTAGCGGGAGCACCGGGGAGCTGTTTTTT